This entry lists 13 T cell receptor beta chains sequenced from one sample in a study of cytomegalovirus exposure and HLA in healthy donors. PCR was performed using 60 Vbeta and 13 Jbeta primers. Libraries were prepared by immunoSEQ multiplex PCR; TCRdb keeps only in-frame clonotypes and omits some of them. Here the sample spans some 130,000 clones, over 75% being singletons. The sequenced sample consisted of PBMCs. These receptors came from a woman aged 45 to 65 in good health and CMV-seropositive.

This rearrangement joins TRBV6-1 to TRBJ1-1, with 8 bases that match TRBD1. The CDR3 sequence is 17 residues long. V lost 3 bases to trimming and J lost 3 bases; unmatched junction nucleotides: 12. Per germline, CDR1 MNHNS and CDR2 SASEGT. The CDR3 nucleotides are TGTGCCAGCAGTGATGGGGGACAGGTCATCGGGGACACTGAAGCTTTCTTT. Translated: CASSDGGQVIGDTEAFF.

This chain links TRBV5-6 with TRBJ2-3; maybe TRBD2 (6 bases). V was pared by 2 bases and J by 3 bases, with 19 bases between. Germline loops: CDR1 SGHDT, CDR2 YYEEEE. This CDR3 has 17 residues. CDR3 DNA sequence: TGTGCCAGCAGCTTCGAACCTTTGGGGGACTTAACAGATACGCAGTATTTT. Translated, it gives CASSFEPLGDLTDTQYF.

The genes are TRBV30 and TRBJ1-1, with D unresolved. This CDR3 region has 13 residues. The germline V and J ends were trimmed by 4 bases and 3 bases, with 12 bases remaining between them. Germline CDR1 and CDR2: GTSNPN and SVGIG (reference sequence). CDR3 sequence: CAWTPGWDTEAFF. The CDR3 DNA is TGTGCCTGGACCCCGGGGTGGGACACTGAAGCTTTCTTT.

The chain combines TRBV19 with TRBJ1-1, with D unresolved. V lost 6 bases and J 6 bases, leaving 17 bases between the germline ends. Germline V gene lookup returns CDR1 LNHDA and CDR2 SQIVND (reference sequence). This CDR3 region has 14 residues. CDR3 coding DNA: TGTGCCAGTAGCCTCCCGAGGGAAAGGGCTGAAGCTTTCTTT. Translation gives CASSLPRERAEAFF.

The chain links TRBV7-9 to TRBJ1-2, with 7 bases fitting TRBD1. CDR1 SEHNR and CDR2 FQNEAQ come from the germline V gene (reference sequence). The trim removed 6 bases at V and 7 bases at J, leaving 11 bases unmatched. The CDR3 consists of 14 residues. CDR3 sequence (DNA): TGTGCCAGCAGTCAATATAAACCAGGGGGTGGCTACACCTTC. Amino acids: CASSQYKPGGGYTF.

This clone has a handful of counts. J is TRBJ2-1 and V is TRBV5-6; 8 bases are shared with TRBD2. V shed 7 bases, J shed 5 bases, and the junction held 11 bases outside the gene matches. This CDR3 has 15 residues. The germline V gene has CDR1 SGHDT and CDR2 YYEEEE. In DNA form, the CDR3 reads TGTGCCAGCGAAGGGATGCGGGGGGCGGACAATGAGCAGTTCTTC. This sequence encodes CASEGMRGADNEQFF.

The J gene is TRBJ2-1, the V gene TRBV6-1; 11 nucleotides match TRBD2. Germline loops: CDR1 MNHNS, CDR2 SASEGT. The CDR3 loop spans 15 amino acids. J gave up 7 bases and V 5 bases, and 7 bases lay outside the gene matches. The CDR3 DNA sequence: TGTGCCAGCAGTATTACTAGCGGGGGAAGGAATGAGCAGTTCTTC. The encoded protein is CASSITSGGRNEQFF.

The rearrangement joins TRBV18 to TRBJ2-2, with D perhaps matching TRBD1 (6 bases). Trimming left V 8 bases short and J 1 base short, with 11 bases between. This CDR3 contains 14 residues. Germline V gene data show CDR1 as KGHSH and CDR2 as LQKENI. The CDR3 here is CASRQAMNTGELFF. The CDR3 nucleotides are TGTGCCAGCCGACAGGCCATGAACACCGGGGAGCTGTTTTTT.

The chain joins TRBV7-8 to TRBJ1-2, with 9 nucleotides matching TRBD1. The V gene's germline CDR1 is SGHVS and CDR2 FQNEAQ. The CDR3 is made up of 17 amino acids. With V trimmed by 1 base and J by 1 base, 7 bases remained unmatched. This chain's CDR3 is CASSLGTGVSHNYGYTF. The CDR3, as DNA: TGTGCCAGCAGCTTAGGGACAGGGGTCAGCCATAACTATGGCTACACCTTC.

The CDR3 DNA sequence: TGTGCCAGCAGCCAATCGGGTGCTGTTACTGAAGCTTTCTTT. Its translation is CASSQSGAVTEAFF. V is TRBV14 and J is TRBJ1-1; no reliable D call. This CDR3 spans 14 amino acids. V was shortened by 2 bases and J by 5 bases, with 12 bases between the two germline ends. The germline gives CDR1 SGHDN, CDR2 FVKESK.

This chain links TRBV25-1 with TRBJ1-5; the D is unclear. This CDR3 region has 13 residues. CDR1 and CDR2 (germline): MGHDK, SYGVNS. V lost 3 bases, J lost 7 bases, and 10 bases lay in between. Here the CDR3 reads CASSDWPGQPQHF. The CDR3 coding sequence is TGTGCCAGCAGTGATTGGCCCGGGCAGCCCCAGCATTTT.

On this clone: Germline is not matched at one junction end, which may reflect a read error. The chain employs TRBV5-1 and TRBJ2-3, with TRBD1 matching over 10 bases. CDR3 length: 14 residues. Germline CDR1 and CDR2: SGHRS and YFSETQ. For the CDR3, the DNA is TGCGCCGGCAGACAGGGGGCGTTTACAGATACGCAGTATTTT. It translates to CAGRQGAFTDTQYF.

The V call is TRBV7-2, the J call TRBJ1-5; D not resolved. This CDR3 region has 13 residues. The germline V gene encodes CDR1 SGHTA and CDR2 FQGNSA. Trimming cost V 2 bases and J 5 bases, with 7 bases left between them. The CDR3 region is CASSLMEDQPQHF. CDR3 in DNA: TGTGCCAGCAGCTTAATGGAGGATCAGCCCCAGCATTTT. The full variable domain, its missing parts supplied by reference TRBV7-2 and TRBJ1-5, is GAGVSQSPSNKVTEKGKDVELRCDPISGHTALYWYRQSLGQGLEFLIYFQGNSAPDKSGLPSDRFSAERTGGSVSTLTIQRTQQEDSAVYLCASSLMEDQPQHFGDGTRLSIL.